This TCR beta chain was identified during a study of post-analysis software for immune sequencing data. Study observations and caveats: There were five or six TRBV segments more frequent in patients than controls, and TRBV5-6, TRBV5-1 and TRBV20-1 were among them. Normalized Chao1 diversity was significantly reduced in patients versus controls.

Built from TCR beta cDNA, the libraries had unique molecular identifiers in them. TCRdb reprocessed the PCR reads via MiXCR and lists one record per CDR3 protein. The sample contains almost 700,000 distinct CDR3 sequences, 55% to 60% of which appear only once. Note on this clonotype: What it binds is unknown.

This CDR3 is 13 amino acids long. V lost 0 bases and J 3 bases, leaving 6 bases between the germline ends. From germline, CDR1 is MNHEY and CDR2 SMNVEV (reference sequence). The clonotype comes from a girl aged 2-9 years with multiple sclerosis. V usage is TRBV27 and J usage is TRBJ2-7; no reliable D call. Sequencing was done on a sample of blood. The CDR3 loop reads CASSLSPNYEQYF. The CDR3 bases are TGTGCCAGCAGTTTATCCCCTAACTACGAGCAGTACTTC.